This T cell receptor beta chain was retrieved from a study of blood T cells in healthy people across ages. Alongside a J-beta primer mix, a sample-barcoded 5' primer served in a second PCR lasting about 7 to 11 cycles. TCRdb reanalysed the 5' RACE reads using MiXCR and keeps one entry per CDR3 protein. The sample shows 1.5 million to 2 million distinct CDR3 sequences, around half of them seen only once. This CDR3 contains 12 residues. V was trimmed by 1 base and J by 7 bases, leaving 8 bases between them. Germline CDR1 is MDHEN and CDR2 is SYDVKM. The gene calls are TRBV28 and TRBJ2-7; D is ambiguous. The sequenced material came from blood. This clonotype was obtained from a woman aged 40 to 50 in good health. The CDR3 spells CASSLSTSEQYF. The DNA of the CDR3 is TGTGCCAGCAGTTTATCGACGAGTGAGCAGTACTTC.